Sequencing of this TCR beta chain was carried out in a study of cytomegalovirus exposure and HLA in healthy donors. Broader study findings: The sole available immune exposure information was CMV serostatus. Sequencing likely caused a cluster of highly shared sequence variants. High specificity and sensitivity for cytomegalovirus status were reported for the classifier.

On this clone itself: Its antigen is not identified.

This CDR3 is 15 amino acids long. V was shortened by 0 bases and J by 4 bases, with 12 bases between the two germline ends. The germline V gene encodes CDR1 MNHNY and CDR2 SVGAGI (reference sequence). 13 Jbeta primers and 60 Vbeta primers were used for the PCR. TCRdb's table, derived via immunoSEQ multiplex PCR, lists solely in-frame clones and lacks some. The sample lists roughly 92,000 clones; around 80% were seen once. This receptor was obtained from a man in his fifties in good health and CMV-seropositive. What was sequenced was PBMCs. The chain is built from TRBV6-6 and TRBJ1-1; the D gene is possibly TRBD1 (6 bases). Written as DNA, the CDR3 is TGTGCCAGCAGTTACTCCAGGGGAATGAGCACTGAAGCTTTCTTT. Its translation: CASSYSRGMSTEAFF.